These T cell receptor beta chains were read from a single sample in a study of OX40 agonist ivuxolimab in advanced cancers. Generated by immunoSEQ multiplex PCR, the TCRdb table keeps only in-frame clones and is missing some. The sample contains around 22,000 clones, 70% to 90% of which appear only once. The starting material was CD4+ or CD8+ T cells sorted from blood, obtained in a trial of the OX40 agonist ivuxolimab. The source is an adult with an advanced solid tumor such as melanoma, head and neck, liver or kidney cancer. The conserved cysteine and the conserved F or W are not part of the CDR3 here.

TRBV28	TRBJ2-5	ASSLGRPKETQY
TRBV28	TRBJ1-5	ASSPSGALQPQH
TRBV19	TRBJ1-3	ASSPDRAPGNTIY
TRBV27	TRBJ1-5	ASKSGTENQPQH
TRBV6-5	TRBJ2-7	ASSAPDRGIYEQY
TRBV7-8	TRBJ2-1	ASSGVAGEIYNEQF
TRBV19	TRBJ1-5	ASIGTAVNQPQH
TRBV27	TRBJ2-7	ASSPTDFYEQY
TRBV6-4	TRBJ2-2	ASRPDTNTGELF
TRBV9	TRBJ2-2	ASSVRSSNTGELF
TRBV21-1	TRBJ2-1	ASSKALGTSCEQF
TRBV28	TRBJ2-4	ASSLRTSGNIQY
TRBV6-5	TRBJ2-1	ASSLSGTSEFNEQF